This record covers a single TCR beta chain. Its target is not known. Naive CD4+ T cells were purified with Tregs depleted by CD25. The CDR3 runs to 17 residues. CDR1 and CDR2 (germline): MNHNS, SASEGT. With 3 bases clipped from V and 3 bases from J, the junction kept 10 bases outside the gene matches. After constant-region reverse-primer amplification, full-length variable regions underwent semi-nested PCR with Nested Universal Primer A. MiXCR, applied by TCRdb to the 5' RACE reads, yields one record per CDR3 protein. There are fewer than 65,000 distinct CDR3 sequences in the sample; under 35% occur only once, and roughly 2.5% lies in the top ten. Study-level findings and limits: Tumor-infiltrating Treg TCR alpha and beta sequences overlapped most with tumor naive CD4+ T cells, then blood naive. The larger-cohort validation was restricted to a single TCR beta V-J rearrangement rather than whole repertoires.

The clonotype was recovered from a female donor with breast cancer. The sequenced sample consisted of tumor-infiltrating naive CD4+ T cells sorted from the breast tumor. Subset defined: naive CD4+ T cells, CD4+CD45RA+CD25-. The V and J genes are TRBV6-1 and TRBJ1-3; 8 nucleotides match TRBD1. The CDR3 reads CASSDFFQDRDGNTIYF. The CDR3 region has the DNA TGTGCCAGCAGTGATTTCTTCCAGGACAGGGATGGAAACACCATATATTTT.